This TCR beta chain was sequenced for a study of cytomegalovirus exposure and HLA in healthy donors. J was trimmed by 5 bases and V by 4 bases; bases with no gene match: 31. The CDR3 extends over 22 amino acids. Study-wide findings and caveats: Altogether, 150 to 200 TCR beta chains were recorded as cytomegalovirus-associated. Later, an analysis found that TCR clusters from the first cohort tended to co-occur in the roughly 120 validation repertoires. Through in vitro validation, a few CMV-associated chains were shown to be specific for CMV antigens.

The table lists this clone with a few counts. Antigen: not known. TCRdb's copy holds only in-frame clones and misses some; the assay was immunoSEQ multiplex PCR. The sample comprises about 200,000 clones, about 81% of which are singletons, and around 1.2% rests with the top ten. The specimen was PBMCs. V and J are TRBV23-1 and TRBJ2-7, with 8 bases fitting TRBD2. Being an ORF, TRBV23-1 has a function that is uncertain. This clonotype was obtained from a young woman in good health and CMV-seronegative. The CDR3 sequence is CASSRLVGAYPATSGLRDEQYF. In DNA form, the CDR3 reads TGCGCCAGCAGTCGGCTCGTAGGGGCTTACCCTGCTACTAGCGGTCTCAGGGACGAGCAGTACTTC.